This is a list of T cell receptor beta chains from one sample in a study of shared clonotypes between healthy human individuals. The repertoire was sequenced with immunoSEQ multiplex PCR; TCRdb's copy has only in-frame clones and lacks some. This table has about 2.4 million clones, more than 85% appearing once. Sequenced input: naive CD4+ T cells from PBMCs. These receptors all come from a man aged 18 to 29 in good health. Some clones in this sample may be carry-over from other donors' samples. The CDR3 runs from the conserved cysteine through the conserved F or W.

CDR3aa: CASSLEGGIYNEQFF; v_gene: TRBV5-1; j_gene: TRBJ2-1
CDR3aa: CASSLDRDRAQYF; v_gene: TRBV11-2; j_gene: TRBJ2-3
CDR3aa: CASSLAGLAGGREQYF; v_gene: TRBV7-9; j_gene: TRBJ2-7
CDR3aa: CASRETGAHEQYF; v_gene: TRBV28; j_gene: TRBJ2-7
CDR3aa: CASQNAPGVGIQYF; v_gene: TRBV28; j_gene: TRBJ2-4
CDR3aa: CAGGGSGTTVQYF; v_gene: TRBV30; j_gene: TRBJ2-7
CDR3aa: CAISESLAGTDEKLFF; v_gene: TRBV10-3; j_gene: TRBJ1-4
CDR3aa: CATSREFSSGNTIYF; v_gene: TRBV15; j_gene: TRBJ1-3
CDR3aa: CASSRAGGETQYF; v_gene: TRBV18; j_gene: TRBJ2-5
CDR3aa: CASSSTRDTQPQHF; v_gene: TRBV6-5; j_gene: TRBJ1-5
CDR3aa: CSVEDLGSRRKEPLHF; v_gene: TRBV29-1; j_gene: TRBJ1-6
CDR3aa: CASSRETGTRSSYNEQFF; v_gene: TRBV11-2; j_gene: TRBJ2-1
CDR3aa: CASSGQAGLKTQYF; v_gene: TRBV2; j_gene: TRBJ2-5
CDR3aa: CASSIVPNEKLFF; v_gene: TRBV19; j_gene: TRBJ1-4
CDR3aa: CASSLGLAGVDYNEQFF; v_gene: TRBV7-3; j_gene: TRBJ2-1
CDR3aa: CASSLLGYEQYF; v_gene: TRBV5-1; j_gene: TRBJ2-7
CDR3aa: CASSHQGGEETQYF; v_gene: TRBV7-2; j_gene: TRBJ2-5
CDR3aa: CASSLVRWQGSVTSYEQYF; v_gene: TRBV5-6; j_gene: TRBJ2-7
CDR3aa: CASSLTGLSNQPQHF; v_gene: TRBV6-5; j_gene: TRBJ1-5
CDR3aa: CASSLGGQGSFRQFF; v_gene: TRBV11-3; j_gene: TRBJ2-1
CDR3aa: CASSPGTQETQYF; v_gene: TRBV7-2; j_gene: TRBJ2-5
CDR3aa: CATSRALALPGGSNF; v_gene: TRBV15; j_gene: TRBJ1-3
CDR3aa: CASSPQVQETQYF; v_gene: TRBV28; j_gene: TRBJ2-5
CDR3aa: CASSERVRDRGRLADTQYF; v_gene: TRBV7-9; j_gene: TRBJ2-3
CDR3aa: CASSRILAGGSNEQFF; v_gene: TRBV23-1; j_gene: TRBJ2-1
CDR3aa: CASSPRRDLSYEQYF; v_gene: TRBV2; j_gene: TRBJ2-7
CDR3aa: CASSLTGLSSYEQYF; v_gene: TRBV7-9; j_gene: TRBJ2-7
CDR3aa: CAWSVSRFGGINEKLFF; v_gene: TRBV30; j_gene: TRBJ1-4
CDR3aa: CSVQRGTGSTDTQYF; v_gene: TRBV29-1; j_gene: TRBJ2-3
CDR3aa: CASSIDSQETQYF; v_gene: TRBV5-1; j_gene: TRBJ2-5
CDR3aa: CSEAGLCYNEQFF; v_gene: TRBV29-1; j_gene: TRBJ2-1
CDR3aa: CASSGEVNTEAFF; v_gene: TRBV12-5; j_gene: TRBJ1-1
CDR3aa: CASSSPGQASYEQYF; v_gene: TRBV5-4; j_gene: NA
CDR3aa: CASRGPGISDNEQFF; v_gene: TRBV11-2; j_gene: TRBJ2-1
CDR3aa: CASSLLAGGVDTQYF; v_gene: TRBV7-9; j_gene: TRBJ2-3
CDR3aa: CASGLGQGGAELFF; v_gene: TRBV12-5; j_gene: TRBJ2-2
CDR3aa: CAWSGSGLASYNEQFF; v_gene: TRBV30; j_gene: TRBJ2-1
CDR3aa: CASSLGVGSGSTDTQYF; v_gene: TRBV7-9; j_gene: TRBJ2-3
CDR3aa: CASSARDRGYEQYF; v_gene: TRBV7-6; j_gene: TRBJ2-7
CDR3aa: CASSSTISYEQYF; v_gene: TRBV7-2; j_gene: TRBJ2-7
CDR3aa: CASSPTGRNQPQHF; v_gene: TRBV6-5; j_gene: TRBJ1-5
CDR3aa: CASSQAGYGTEAFF; v_gene: TRBV14; j_gene: TRBJ1-1
CDR3aa: CASSLVRPSYNEQFF; v_gene: TRBV7-8; j_gene: TRBJ2-1
CDR3aa: CASSLGQVYGYTF; v_gene: TRBV5-1; j_gene: TRBJ1-2
CDR3aa: CASSPTATNEKLFF; v_gene: TRBV6-5; j_gene: TRBJ1-4
CDR3aa: CASSLDRSTGELFF; v_gene: TRBV7-3; j_gene: TRBJ2-2
CDR3aa: CASAPPGDEQFF; v_gene: TRBV12-5; j_gene: TRBJ2-1
CDR3aa: CASSLGLAGQTQYF; v_gene: TRBV5-1; j_gene: TRBJ2-5
CDR3aa: CASSSNQGNYGYTF; v_gene: TRBV7-6; j_gene: TRBJ1-2
CDR3aa: CASSLFLGETQYF; v_gene: TRBV5-1; j_gene: TRBJ2-5
CDR3aa: CASSLMPSRRGGDGYTF; v_gene: TRBV5-1; j_gene: TRBJ1-2
CDR3aa: CAIRGAATNEKLFF; v_gene: TRBV10-3; j_gene: TRBJ1-4
CDR3aa: CASSWDRSTDTQYF; v_gene: TRBV7-3; j_gene: TRBJ2-3
CDR3aa: CASSVAQEEEKLFF; v_gene: TRBV9; j_gene: TRBJ1-4
CDR3aa: CASHPGLVSGDTQYF; v_gene: TRBV5-1; j_gene: TRBJ2-3
CDR3aa: CASSGRDRGETQYF; v_gene: TRBV5-1; j_gene: TRBJ2-5
CDR3aa: CASSDPLGSQETQYF; v_gene: TRBV25-1; j_gene: TRBJ2-5